This TCR beta chain was sequenced for a study of T-cell reconstitution after alpha-beta-depleted transplantation in children. Trimming stripped 7 bases from V and 6 bases from J, with 17 bases between. The CDR3 runs to 14 residues. Unique molecular identifiers were incorporated when the TCRbeta library was constructed. TCRdb analysed the PCR reads with MiXCR anew, one entry per CDR3 protein. Seen here are approximately 400,000 distinct CDR3 sequences, approximately 11% observed once, and the top ten hold 5% to 6.5%. This sequence was found in a human donor who donated a stem cell graft to a child with acute myeloid leukemia. The genes are TRBV12-3 or TRBV12-4 and TRBJ2-3, with D perhaps being TRBD1 or TRBD2 (5 bases each). The sample here was PBMCs from the stem cell graft donor, taken from the stem cell graft. The CDR3 is CASKGTAMGDTQYF. The CDR3 bases are TGTGCCAGCAAAGGGACCGCCATGGGTGATACGCAGTATTTT.